These 4 T cell receptor beta chains originate from one sample sequenced in a study of cytomegalovirus exposure and HLA in healthy donors. In the PCR, 60 Vbeta and 13 Jbeta primers were used. Produced via immunoSEQ multiplex PCR; TCRdb's table is partial and in-frame only. The table has over 85,000 clones, 60% to 85% seen once. Sequencing was performed on PBMCs. Receptors originate from a woman aged 30 to 39 in good health and CMV-seronegative.

V and J are TRBV5-1 and TRBJ1-3; D gene uncertain. The V gene's germline CDR1 is SGHRS and CDR2 YFSETQ. The length of the CDR3 is 17 residues. V was trimmed by 0 bases and J by 0 bases, leaving 13 bases between them. The CDR3 reads CASSLAPRKFSGNTIYF. In DNA, the CDR3 is TGCGCCAGCAGCTTGGCACCTAGAAAATTCTCTGGAAACACCATATATTTT.

The J gene is TRBJ2-7, the V gene TRBV7-9; no firm D call. This CDR3 has 14 amino acids. Deletions cut 1 base from V and 1 base from J, with 8 bases between. Looked up from germline, CDR1 is SEHNR and CDR2 is FQNEAQ (reference sequence). The CDR3 sequence is CASSLVKESYEQYF. As DNA, the CDR3 is TGTGCCAGCAGCTTAGTGAAGGAGTCCTACGAGCAGTACTTC.

This chain connects TRBV30 to TRBJ1-2; D uncertain. The ends were cut back, 2 bases at V and 2 bases at J, with 9 bases in the middle. CDR3 length: 13 amino acids. The germline CDR1 and CDR2 sequences are GTSNPN and SVGIG (reference sequence). CDR3 DNA sequence: TGTGCCTGGAGTCCCCCCAGGAACTATGGCTACACCTTC. Encoded protein: CAWSPPRNYGYTF.

V usage is TRBV27 and J usage is TRBJ2-6; D remains ambiguous. V was trimmed by 1 base and J by 0 bases, leaving 4 bases between them. Per the germline V gene, CDR1 is MNHEY and CDR2 is SMNVEV (reference sequence). The CDR3 covers 15 residues. The chain's CDR3 is CASSLLASGANVLTF. CDR3 coding DNA: TGTGCCAGCAGTTTATTAGCCTCTGGGGCCAACGTCCTGACTTTC.